The source of this T cell receptor (beta chain) is a study of T cell responses to AZD1222 COVID-19 vaccine. Points from the study as a whole: Reportedly, nearly half the spike-specific TCRs target unmutated variant regions. Recipients of AZD1222 seropositive at baseline numbered only five or six.

The V end was cut by 3 bases, the J end by 5 bases, with 10 bases between. The CDR3 runs 13 residues. Germline CDR1 is LGHDT and CDR2 is YNNKEL (reference sequence). Produced via immunoSEQ multiplex PCR; TCRdb's table is partial and in-frame only. The table shows about 140,000 clones, with roughly 92% occurring only once. This clone is a singleton in its sample. Its antigen is currently unknown. V and J are TRBV3-1 (or the pseudogene TRBV3-2) and TRBJ2-5; no clear D. The sample consisted of peripheral blood, taken on day 0 of AZD1222 vaccination. The TCR originated in an adult in good health. In nucleotides, the CDR3 is TGTGCCAGCAGCCAGGAACCCAAGGAGACCCAGTACTTC. Residues: CASSQEPKETQYF.